This paragraph covers one TCR beta chain sequence. The specificity of this receptor is unknown. Base qualities are missing; no much larger clone stands one base away. The sample belongs to a study of blood T cell repertoires in COVID-19 (TCRdb year 2020). With regard to the full study: Samples covering the acute and convalescent phases of COVID-19 were provided by collaborators in the United States, Italy and Spain. The prospective study material was composed of cDNA or gDNA derived from T cells, B-cell-depleted T cells, or PBMCs. The dataset comprised deeply sampled blood TCRbeta repertoires from subjects exposed to, actively infected with, or recovered from COVID-19. A freely available public database, intended as a resource for researchers studying the immune response to SARS-CoV-2, is where the repertoires were released. The samples were drawn from two sources: the first 160 participants of the ongoing ImmuneRACE study, and 1,000 to 1,500 subjects contributed by 6 global collaborators. A de-identified subject ID, COVID-19 status, age in years and sex were almost always included in the sample metadata. Where available, HLA class I and class II types were taken from metadata supplied by the sample provider and were not determined by assay-based typing. Overall study results and their limits: How much clinical and demographic metadata was included differed by source and by participant, and the metadata was provided uncurated.

V was cut back by 5 bases and J by 10 bases, leaving a gap of 15 bases between them. Based on the germline V gene, the CDR1 and CDR2 sequences are MNHEY and SVGEGT. The CDR3 covers 13 residues, taking in both the cysteine and the phenylalanine. Left in the record is the CDR3 DNA by itself, 39 bases read in frame from the first base. In the prospective study, participants were about 18 to 90 years old, resided in about two dozen geographic areas of the United States, and were enrolled through a virtual design. Cohort assignment in the prospective study relied on participant-reported clinical history from a screening survey and a study questionnaire. Mobile phlebotomists in the prospective study collected whole blood, serum and a nasopharyngeal or oropharyngeal swab from every participant. Additional blood draws and questionnaires over a 2-month period could optionally be provided by prospective study participants. Before DNA extraction, prospective study blood samples were shipped either frozen or at room temperature.

The immunoSEQ Assay, a bias-controlled multiplex PCR, was used to amplify TCRbeta CDR3 regions from genomic DNA. Turning to the authors' computational methods: The number of nucleated cells in each sample was estimated by amplification of reference gene primers within the assay. Sequence reads were collapsed and filtered to measure the absolute abundance of every unique TCRbeta CDR3 rearrangement. Productive Simpson clonality was computed per sample as the square root of Simpson's diversity index over productive rearrangements. Entries here come from immuneACCESS through TCRdb and include only in-frame sequences with V and J called. Some clones fail to appear in such tables; in the studies checked, an unresolved V gene covers under half of the shortfall, and the cause of the remainder is unknown. That table furnishes V, J and clone size, whereas the DNA furnished D and trimming. This sample has about 270,000 clones in its table, and approximately 90% of those were observed once. The ten largest clones capture 4.1% of the sample.

The source material was PBMCs or T cells enriched from blood (not recorded which). This clonotype was sampled from a young woman with acute COVID-19. The rearranged chain carries TRBV6-2 or TRBV6-3 and TRBJ1-5; a tentative D call is TRBD1 (6 bases match). CDR3 sequence: CASSTPQGNPQHF. The bases are TGTGCCAGCAGTACCCCTCAGGGGAATCCCCAGCATTTT.